This record concerns one T cell receptor beta chain sequence. The data belong to a study of T cell changes during pregnancy in multiple sclerosis. Using immunoSEQ multiplex PCR, the repertoire was profiled, and TCRdb retains in-frame clones only, with some absent. In the table there are some 96,000 clones, about 90% of which are singletons. This CDR3 region has 15 residues. The trim removed 8 bases at V and 2 bases at J, leaving 6 bases unmatched. Germline CDR1 is LNHDA and CDR2 is SQIVND (reference sequence). The source is a female donor with multiple sclerosis, enrolled in a pregnancy study. The rearrangement links TRBV19 to TRBJ1-3; 10 bases fit TRBD1. The sample in question was peripheral blood, obtained after pregnancy. The CDR3: CASQFDRGPGNTIYF. CDR3 DNA sequence: TGTGCCAGTCAATTCGACAGGGGGCCTGGAAACACCATATATTTT.